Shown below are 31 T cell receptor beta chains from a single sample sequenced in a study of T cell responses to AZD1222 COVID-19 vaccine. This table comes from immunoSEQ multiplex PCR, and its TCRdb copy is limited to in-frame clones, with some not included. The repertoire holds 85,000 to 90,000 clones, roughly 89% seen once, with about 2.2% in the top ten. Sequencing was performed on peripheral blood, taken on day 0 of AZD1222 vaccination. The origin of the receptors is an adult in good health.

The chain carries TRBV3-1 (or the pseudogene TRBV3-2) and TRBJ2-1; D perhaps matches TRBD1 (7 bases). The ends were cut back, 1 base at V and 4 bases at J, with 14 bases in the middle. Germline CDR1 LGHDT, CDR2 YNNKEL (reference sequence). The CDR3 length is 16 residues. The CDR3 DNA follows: TGTGCCAGCAGCCAAGCCGGAGGGGGCAGGTACAATGAGCAGTTCTTC. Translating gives CASSQAGGGRYNEQFF.

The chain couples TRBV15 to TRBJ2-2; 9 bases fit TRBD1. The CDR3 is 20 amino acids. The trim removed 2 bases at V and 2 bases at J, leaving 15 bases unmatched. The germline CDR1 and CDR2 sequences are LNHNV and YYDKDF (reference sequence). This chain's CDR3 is CATSRTTGGAVVSNTGELFF. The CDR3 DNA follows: TGTGCCACCAGCAGAACTACAGGGGGCGCGGTGGTTAGTAACACCGGGGAGCTGTTTTTT.

CDR3 in amino acids: CASSYEGRQSNTEAFF. The CDR3 region has the DNA TGTGCCAGCAGTTACGAAGGTCGACAATCGAACACTGAAGCTTTCTTT. The chain couples TRBV6-5 to TRBJ1-1, with no clear D. The CDR3 is 16 residues long. The germline V and J ends were trimmed by 2 bases and 1 base, with 14 bases remaining between them. Germline CDR1 is MNHEY and CDR2 is SVGAGI.

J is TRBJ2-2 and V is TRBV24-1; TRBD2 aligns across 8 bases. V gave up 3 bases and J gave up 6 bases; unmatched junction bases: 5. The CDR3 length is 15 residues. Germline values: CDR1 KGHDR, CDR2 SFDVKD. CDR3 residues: CATSDPGGAAGELFF. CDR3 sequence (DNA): TGTGCCACCAGTGATCCCGGGGGGGCGGCCGGGGAGCTGTTTTTT.

CDR3 region: CASSSGQPTNYGYTF. Written as DNA, the CDR3 is TGTGCCAGCAGCTCGGGACAGCCTACTAACTATGGCTACACCTTC. The rearrangement links TRBV5-4 to TRBJ1-2, with 7 positions matching TRBD1. The length of the CDR3 is 15 residues. CDR1 SGHNT and CDR2 YYREEE come from the germline V gene (reference sequence). J was trimmed by 0 bases and V by 3 bases; bases with no gene match: 5.

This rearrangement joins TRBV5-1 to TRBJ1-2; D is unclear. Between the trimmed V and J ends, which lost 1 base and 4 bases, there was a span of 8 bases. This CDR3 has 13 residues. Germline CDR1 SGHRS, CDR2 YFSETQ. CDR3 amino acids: CASSLIRSYGYTF. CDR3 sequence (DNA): TGCGCCAGCAGCTTGATCAGGAGCTATGGCTACACCTTC.

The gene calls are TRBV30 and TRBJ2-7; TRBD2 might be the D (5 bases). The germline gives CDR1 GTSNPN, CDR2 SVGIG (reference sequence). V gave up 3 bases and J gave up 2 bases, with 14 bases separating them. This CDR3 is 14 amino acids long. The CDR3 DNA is TGTGCCTGGAGCGTCCGGAGGCCCCCCTACGAGCAGTACTTC. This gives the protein CAWSVRRPPYEQYF.

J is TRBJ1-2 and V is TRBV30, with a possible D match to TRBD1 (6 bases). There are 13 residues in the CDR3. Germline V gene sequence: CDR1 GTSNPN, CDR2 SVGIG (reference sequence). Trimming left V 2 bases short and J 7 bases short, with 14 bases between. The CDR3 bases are TGTGCCTGGAGTTGGGTACAGGGATCTGGCTACACCTTC. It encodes CAWSWVQGSGYTF.

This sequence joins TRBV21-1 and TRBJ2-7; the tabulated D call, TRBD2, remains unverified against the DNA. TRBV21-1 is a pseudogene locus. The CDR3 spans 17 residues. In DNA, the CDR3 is TGTGCCAGCAGCGCCACTCCGGGACTAGCGGGAGTGGACGAGCAGTACTTC. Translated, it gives CASSATPGLAGVDEQYF.

CDR3 nucleotides: TGTGCCAGCAGCTCGGCAATAAACAATGAGCAGTTCTTC. Translated, it gives CASSSAINNEQFF. This rearrangement joins TRBV5-4 to TRBJ2-1; D uncertain. The germline V gene has CDR1 SGHNT and CDR2 YYREEE (reference sequence). Trimming cost V 3 bases and J 5 bases, with 9 bases left between them. This CDR3 comprises 13 residues.

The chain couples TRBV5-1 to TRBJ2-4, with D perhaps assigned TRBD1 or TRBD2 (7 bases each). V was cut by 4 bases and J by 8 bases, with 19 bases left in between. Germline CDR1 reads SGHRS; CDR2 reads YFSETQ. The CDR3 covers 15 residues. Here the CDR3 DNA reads TGCGCCAGCAGCCCCGAGCCAGGGGGGGTTGACATTCAGTACTTC. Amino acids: CASSPEPGGVDIQYF.

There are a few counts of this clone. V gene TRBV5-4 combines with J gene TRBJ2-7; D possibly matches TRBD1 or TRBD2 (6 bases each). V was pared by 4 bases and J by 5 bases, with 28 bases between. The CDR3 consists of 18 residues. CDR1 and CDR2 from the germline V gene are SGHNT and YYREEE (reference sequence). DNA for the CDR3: TGTGCCAGCAGCCCCGACTGGGGGGACAATGGTTGGGGTCACGAGCAGTACTTC. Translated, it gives CASSPDWGDNGWGHEQYF.

CDR3 region: CAWGLGGAYNEQFF. The CDR3 bases are TGTGCCTGGGGATTGGGGGGGGCATACAATGAGCAGTTCTTC. The genes are TRBV30 and TRBJ2-1; D possibly corresponds to TRBD2 (7 bases). Between the trimmed V and J ends, which lost 5 bases and 4 bases, there was a span of 15 bases. The germline V gene encodes CDR1 GTSNPN and CDR2 SVGIG (reference sequence). CDR3 length equals 14 residues.

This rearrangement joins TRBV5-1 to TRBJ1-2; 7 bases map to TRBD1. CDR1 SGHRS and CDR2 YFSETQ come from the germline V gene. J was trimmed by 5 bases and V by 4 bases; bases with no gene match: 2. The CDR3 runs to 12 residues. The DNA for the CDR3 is TGCGCCAGCAGCCTACAGGGGTATGGCTACACCTTC. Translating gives CASSLQGYGYTF.

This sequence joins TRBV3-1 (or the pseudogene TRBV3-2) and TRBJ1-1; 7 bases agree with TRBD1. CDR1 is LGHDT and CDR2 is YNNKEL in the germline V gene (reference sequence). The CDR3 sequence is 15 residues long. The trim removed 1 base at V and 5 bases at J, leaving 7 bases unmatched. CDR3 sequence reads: CASSQVGGRETEAFF. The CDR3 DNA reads TGTGCCAGCAGCCAAGTAGGGGGCCGGGAAACTGAAGCTTTCTTT.

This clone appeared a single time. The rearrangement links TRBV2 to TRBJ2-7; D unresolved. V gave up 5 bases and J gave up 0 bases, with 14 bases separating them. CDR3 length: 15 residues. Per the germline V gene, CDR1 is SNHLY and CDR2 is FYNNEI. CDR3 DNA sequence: TGTGCCAGCAGTTCTTTTGGCGGAAGCTCCTACGAGCAGTACTTC. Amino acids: CASSSFGGSSYEQYF. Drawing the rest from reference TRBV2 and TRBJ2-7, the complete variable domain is EPEVTQTPSHQVTQMGQEVILRCVPISNHLYFYWYRQILGQKVEFLVSFYNNEISEKSEIFDDQFSVERPDGSNFTLKIRSTKLEDSAMYFCASSSFGGSSYEQYFGPGTRLTVT.

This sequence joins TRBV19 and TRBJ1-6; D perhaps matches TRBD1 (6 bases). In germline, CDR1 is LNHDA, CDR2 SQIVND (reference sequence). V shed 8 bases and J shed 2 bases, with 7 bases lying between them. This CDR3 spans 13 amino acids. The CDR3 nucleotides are TGTGCCAGTGGGACACCCTATAATTCACCCCTCCACTTT. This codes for CASGTPYNSPLHF.

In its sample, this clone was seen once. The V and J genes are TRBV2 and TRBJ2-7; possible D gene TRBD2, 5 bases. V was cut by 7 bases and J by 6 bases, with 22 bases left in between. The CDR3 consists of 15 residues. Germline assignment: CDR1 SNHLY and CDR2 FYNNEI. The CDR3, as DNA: TGTGCCAGCACCCTCTTGAATACAGCGAGGGTCGAGCAGTACTTC. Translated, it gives CASTLLNTARVEQYF. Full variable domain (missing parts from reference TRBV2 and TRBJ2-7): EPEVTQTPSHQVTQMGQEVILRCVPISNHLYFYWYRQILGQKVEFLVSFYNNEISEKSEIFDDQFSVERPDGSNFTLKIRSTKLEDSAMYFCASTLLNTARVEQYFGPGTRLTVT.

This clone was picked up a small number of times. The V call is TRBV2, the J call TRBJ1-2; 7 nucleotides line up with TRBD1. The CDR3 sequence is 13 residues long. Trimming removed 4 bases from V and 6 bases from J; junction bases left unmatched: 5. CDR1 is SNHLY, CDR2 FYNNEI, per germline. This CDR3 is CASSAEQGNGYTF. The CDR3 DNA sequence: TGTGCCAGCAGTGCAGAACAGGGGAATGGCTACACCTTC.

CDR3 residues: CASSDKEISYNSPLHF. CDR3 DNA sequence: TGTGCCAGCAGTGACAAAGAGATCTCCTATAATTCACCCCTCCACTTT. V gene TRBV6-1 combines with J gene TRBJ1-6; D remains ambiguous. V gave up 3 bases and J gave up 0 bases, with 9 bases separating them. Germline lookup yields CDR1 MNHNS and CDR2 SASEGT. The CDR3 is made up of 16 amino acids.

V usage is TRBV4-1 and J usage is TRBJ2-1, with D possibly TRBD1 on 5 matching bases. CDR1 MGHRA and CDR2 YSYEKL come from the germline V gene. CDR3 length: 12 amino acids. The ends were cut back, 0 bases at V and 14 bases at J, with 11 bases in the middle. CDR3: CASSQEWSGKFF. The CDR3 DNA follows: TGCGCCAGCAGCCAAGAATGGTCAGGGAAGTTCTTC.

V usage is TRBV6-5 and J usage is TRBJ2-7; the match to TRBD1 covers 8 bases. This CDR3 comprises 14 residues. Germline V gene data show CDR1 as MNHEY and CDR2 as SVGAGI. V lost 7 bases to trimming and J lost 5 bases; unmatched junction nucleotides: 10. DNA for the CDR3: TGTGCCAGCACCCGGACTTCGACAGGGGACGAGCAGTACTTC. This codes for CASTRTSTGDEQYF.

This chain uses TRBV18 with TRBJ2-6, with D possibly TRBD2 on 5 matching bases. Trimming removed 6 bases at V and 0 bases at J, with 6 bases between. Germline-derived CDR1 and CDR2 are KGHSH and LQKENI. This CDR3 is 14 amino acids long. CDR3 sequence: CASSRVSGANVLTF. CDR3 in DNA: TGTGCCAGCTCGAGGGTCTCTGGGGCCAACGTCCTGACTTTC.

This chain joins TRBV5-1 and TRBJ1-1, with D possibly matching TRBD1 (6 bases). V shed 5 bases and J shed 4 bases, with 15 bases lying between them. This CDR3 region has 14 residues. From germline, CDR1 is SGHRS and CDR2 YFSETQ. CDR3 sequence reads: CASSQGQTGTEAFF. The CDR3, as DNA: TGCGCCAGCAGTCAAGGACAGACGGGCACTGAAGCTTTCTTT.

CDR3 residues: CASSETLAKNIQYF. The CDR3 nucleotides read TGTGCCAGCAGTGAGACACTAGCCAAAAACATTCAGTACTTC. This sequence joins TRBV6-1 and TRBJ2-4; no definite D call. Trimming cost V 3 bases and J 0 bases, with 6 bases left between them. The CDR3 has 14 amino acids. The V gene's germline CDR1 is MNHNS and CDR2 SASEGT.

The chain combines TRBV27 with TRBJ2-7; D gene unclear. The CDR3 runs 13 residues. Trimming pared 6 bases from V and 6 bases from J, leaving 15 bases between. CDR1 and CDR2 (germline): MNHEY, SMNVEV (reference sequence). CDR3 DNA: TGTGCCAGCAGCCCGCCCGGGTTATCCGAGCAGTACTTC. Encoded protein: CASSPPGLSEQYF.

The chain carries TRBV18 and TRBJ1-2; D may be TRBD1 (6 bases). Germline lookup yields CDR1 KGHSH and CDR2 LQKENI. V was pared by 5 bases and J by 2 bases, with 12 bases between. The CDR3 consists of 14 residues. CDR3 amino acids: CASSSETGNYGYTF. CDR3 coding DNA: TGTGCCAGCTCATCCGAGACAGGCAACTATGGCTACACCTTC.

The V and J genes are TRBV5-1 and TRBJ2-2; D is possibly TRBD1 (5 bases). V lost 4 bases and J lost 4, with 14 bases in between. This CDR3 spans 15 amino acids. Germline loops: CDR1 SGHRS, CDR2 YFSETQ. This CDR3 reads CASSPAGRATGELFF. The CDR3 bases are TGCGCCAGCAGCCCCGCAGGGCGAGCCACCGGGGAGCTGTTTTTT.

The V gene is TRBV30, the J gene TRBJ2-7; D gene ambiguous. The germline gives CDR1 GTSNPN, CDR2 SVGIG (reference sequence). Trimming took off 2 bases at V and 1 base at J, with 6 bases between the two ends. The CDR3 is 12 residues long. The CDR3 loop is CAWSIISYEQYF. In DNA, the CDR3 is TGTGCCTGGAGTATTATTTCCTACGAGCAGTACTTC.

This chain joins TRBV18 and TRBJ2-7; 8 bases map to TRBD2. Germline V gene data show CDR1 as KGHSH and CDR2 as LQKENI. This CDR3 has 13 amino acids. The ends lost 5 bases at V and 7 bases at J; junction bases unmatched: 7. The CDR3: CASSSDPGGEQYF. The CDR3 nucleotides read TGTGCCAGCTCATCGGACCCGGGGGGGGAGCAGTACTTC.

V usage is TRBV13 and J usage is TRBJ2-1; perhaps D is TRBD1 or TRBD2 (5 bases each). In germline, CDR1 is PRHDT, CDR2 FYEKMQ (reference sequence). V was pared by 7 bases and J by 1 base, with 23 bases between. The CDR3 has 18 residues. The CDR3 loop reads CASTLGVGIPPSYNEQFF. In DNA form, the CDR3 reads TGTGCCAGCACCTTGGGGGTCGGGATCCCTCCTTCCTACAATGAGCAGTTCTTC.